Listed here are 16 T cell receptor beta chains from one sample, sequenced in a study of T cell responses to AZD1222 COVID-19 vaccine. The assay was immunoSEQ multiplex PCR, and TCRdb's table has in-frame clones only and misses some. Of approximately 120,000 clones detected, 70% to 90% appear once; the ten largest clones hold 10% to 15%. The sample in question was peripheral blood, obtained on day 0 of MenACWY control vaccination. The receptors shown here come from an adult in good health.

J is TRBJ1-5 and V is TRBV2; TRBD1 agrees at 8 bases. Germline loops: CDR1 SNHLY, CDR2 FYNNEI. The CDR3 extends over 15 amino acids. V shed 5 bases, J shed 1 base, and the junction held 4 bases outside the gene matches. CDR3 nucleotides: TGTGCCAGCAGTAAACAGGGGGGGAGCAATCAGCCCCAGCATTTT. As protein: CASSKQGGSNQPQHF.

The V and J genes are TRBV15 and TRBJ1-6; D not resolved. Germline V lookup: CDR1 LNHNV, CDR2 YYDKDF (reference sequence). CDR3 length: 17 residues. V was trimmed by 0 bases and J by 6 bases, leaving 15 bases between them. The CDR3 DNA follows: TGTGCCACCAGCAGAGATCAACAGCCTAGGACTAATTCACCCCTCCACTTT. As protein: CATSRDQQPRTNSPLHF.

A single count supports this clone. The J gene is TRBJ2-7, the V gene TRBV6-5; possible D gene TRBD1, 6 bases. CDR3 length equals 14 residues. Trimming left V 6 bases short and J 7 bases short, with 19 bases between. Germline loops: CDR1 MNHEY, CDR2 SVGAGI. The CDR3 region is CASRSIGTTGEQYF. CDR3 DNA: TGTGCCAGCAGATCCATCGGGACAACTGGTGAGCAGTACTTC.

The chain has TRBV19 and TRBJ1-1, with D tentatively TRBD1 (5 bases). The germline V and J ends were trimmed by 7 bases and 6 bases, with 21 bases remaining between them. Per the germline V gene, CDR1 is LNHDA and CDR2 is SQIVND (reference sequence). The CDR3 has 15 residues. The CDR3 DNA follows: TGTGCCAGTACCACCCCCGGGGGGGTGAGCTCTGAAGCTTTCTTT. This translates into CASTTPGGVSSEAFF.

The rearrangement uses TRBV9 and TRBJ2-5; 7 nucleotides line up with TRBD1. Germline loops: CDR1 SGDLS, CDR2 YYNGEE. This CDR3 spans 13 amino acids. V was clipped by 0 bases and J by 10 bases; unmatched bases: 6. The CDR3 spells CASSVGGGGDQYF. The CDR3 DNA sequence: TGTGCCAGCAGCGTAGGAGGGGGCGGTGACCAGTACTTC.

The rearrangement uses TRBV19 and TRBJ1-6; D is uncertain. In germline, CDR1 is LNHDA, CDR2 SQIVND (reference sequence). CDR3 length equals 14 residues. V lost 7 bases to trimming and J lost 3 bases, with 10 bases between them. The CDR3 DNA reads TGTGCCAGTAAAGGTGGAGGCTATAATTCACCCCTCCACTTT. It translates to CASKGGGYNSPLHF.

In this sample, this clone turned up once. The V call is TRBV20-1, the J call TRBJ2-5; a possible D gene is TRBD2 (5 bases). V lost 3 bases to trimming and J lost 5 bases, with 10 bases between them. The CDR3 loop spans 12 amino acids. Germline V gives CDR1 DFQATT, CDR2 SNEGSKA (reference sequence). This CDR3 reads CSASRRSETQYF. The CDR3 DNA reads TGCAGTGCTAGTAGGAGGTCGGAGACCCAGTACTTC.

The chain employs TRBV19 and TRBJ2-1; D may be TRBD1 or TRBD2 (5 bases each). Trimming removed 5 bases from V and 5 bases from J, with 13 bases in between. CDR1 is LNHDA, CDR2 SQIVND, per germline (reference sequence). This CDR3 region has 14 residues. The CDR3 DNA reads as TGTGCCAGTAGTCCGGGGCGATTAAACAATGAGCAGTTCTTC. Translation: CASSPGRLNNEQFF.

The rearrangement joins TRBV5-1 to TRBJ2-3; D might be TRBD2 (5 bases). Trimming removed 0 bases at V and 4 bases at J, with 12 bases between. Germline V gene lookup returns CDR1 SGHRS and CDR2 YFSETQ. The CDR3 runs to 15 residues. The CDR3 here is CASSLGAVGADTQYF. CDR3 sequence (DNA): TGCGCCAGCAGCTTGGGGGCAGTCGGGGCAGATACGCAGTATTTT.

V is TRBV28 and J is TRBJ1-1, with D hard to call. Germline CDR1 is MDHEN and CDR2 is SYDVKM. The CDR3 runs 14 residues. Trimming shortened V by 5 bases and J by 1 base, and 11 bases separated the two germline ends. The CDR3, as DNA: TGTGCCAGCAGTCCACCCGGCCGGAACACTGAAGCTTTCTTT. Amino acid sequence: CASSPPGRNTEAFF. Drawing the rest from reference TRBV28 and TRBJ1-1, the complete variable domain is DVKVTQSSRYLVKRTGEKVFLECVQDMDHENMFWYRQDPGLGLRLIYFSYDVKMKEKGDIPEGYSVSREKKERFSLILESASTNQTSMYLCASSPPGRNTEAFFGQGTRLTVV.

The chain has TRBV5-1 and TRBJ2-3; TRBD2 aligns across 9 bases. The ends lost 0 bases at V and 5 bases at J; junction bases unmatched: 7. Per the germline V gene, CDR1 is SGHRS and CDR2 is YFSETQ. The CDR3 runs to 16 residues. The CDR3 sequence is CASSLGVAGDGDTQYF. Written as DNA, the CDR3 is TGCGCCAGCAGCTTGGGGGTAGCGGGAGACGGAGATACGCAGTATTTT.

CDR3 sequence reads: CASSSGLAGGQGSYNEQFF. The CDR3, as DNA: TGTGCCAGCAGCTCGGGACTAGCGGGGGGTCAGGGCTCCTACAATGAGCAGTTCTTC. This chain joins TRBV7-9 and TRBJ2-1; TRBD2 agrees at 15 bases. Germline lookup yields CDR1 SEHNR and CDR2 FQNEAQ (reference sequence). J was trimmed by 0 bases and V by 4 bases; bases with no gene match: 7. The CDR3 runs 19 residues. Variable domain in full (rest from reference TRBV7-9 and TRBJ2-1): DTGVSQNPRHKITKRGQNVTFRCDPISEHNRLYWYRQTLGQGPEFLTYFQNEAQLEKSRLLSDRFSAERPKGSFSTLEIQRTEQGDSAMYLCASSSGLAGGQGSYNEQFFGPGTRLTVL.

DNA of the CDR3: TGCGCCAGCAGCCAAGAAATCATCCGAGGGGGCACTGAAGCTTTCTTT. As protein: CASSQEIIRGGTEAFF. The J gene is TRBJ1-1, the V gene TRBV4-3; D might be TRBD1 (6 bases). Trimming took 0 bases from V and 4 from J, leaving 15 bases between them. The germline V gene encodes CDR1 LGHNA and CDR2 YSLEER. The CDR3 has 16 amino acids.

The chain carries TRBV9 and TRBJ1-5; D is undetermined. V gave up 0 bases and J gave up 4 bases, with 5 bases separating them. From germline, CDR1 is SGDLS and CDR2 YYNGEE. This CDR3 spans 13 amino acids. CDR3: CASSVGENQPQHF. Written as DNA, the CDR3 is TGTGCCAGCAGCGTAGGGGAGAATCAGCCCCAGCATTTT.

The CDR3 coding sequence is TGTGCCAGCAGCTTGAGACGGGATGGGAATGAAAAACTGTTTTTT. It is translated as CASSLRRDGNEKLFF. The J gene is TRBJ1-4, the V gene TRBV5-4, with D uncertain. The CDR3 loop spans 15 amino acids. Germline CDR1 reads SGHNT; CDR2 reads YYREEE (reference sequence). V gave up 1 base and J gave up 5 bases, with 12 bases separating them.

The chain combines TRBV19 with TRBJ1-1; a possible D gene is TRBD1 (5 bases). The length of the CDR3 is 15 residues. V shed 2 bases and J shed 3 bases, with 13 bases lying between them. The germline gives CDR1 LNHDA, CDR2 SQIVND (reference sequence). The CDR3 loop is CASSIQGEWDTEAFF. CDR3 bases: TGTGCCAGTAGTATACAAGGGGAATGGGACACTGAAGCTTTCTTT.